Presented here are 19 T cell receptor beta chains from one specimen sequenced in a study of T-cell reconstitution after alpha-beta-depleted transplantation in children. Preparing the TCRbeta library involved the use of unique molecular identifiers. TCRdb fed the PCR reads into MiXCR, producing one record per CDR3 protein. This sample has about 870,000 distinct CDR3 sequences, with around 15% found just once. This sample comprised PBMCs, mostly from graft donor cells, obtained 360 days after TCRalphabeta/CD19-depleted stem cell transplant. The origin of the receptors is a male patient younger than 18 who had a stem cell transplant for acute lymphoblastic leukemia, so the T cells may come from the graft donor.

The sample holds a few counts of this clonotype. The rearrangement joins TRBV10-3 to TRBJ1-1, with 12 nucleotides matching TRBD1. This CDR3 region has 14 residues. Germline V gives CDR1 ENHRY, CDR2 SYGVKD. Germline trimming cut 8 bases from V and 0 bases from J; bases unmatched to any gene: 1. CDR3 coding DNA: TGTGCCATCGGGACAGGGGGCCTGAACACTGAAGCTTTCTTT. Encoded protein: CAIGTGGLNTEAFF.

The chain joins TRBV5-5 to TRBJ2-5; weak D call: TRBD2 (6 bases). Germline loops: CDR1 SGHKS, CDR2 YYEKEE (reference sequence). CDR3 length: 15 amino acids. The V end was cut by 1 base, the J end by 0 bases, with 10 bases between. CDR3 loop: CASSLLAYNQETQYF. DNA for the CDR3: TGTGCCAGCAGCTTGCTAGCGTATAACCAAGAGACCCAGTACTTC.

This clonotype was detected many times. The rearrangement joins TRBV12-3 or TRBV12-4 to TRBJ2-7, with D unclear. The CDR3 runs to 12 residues. V dropped 5 bases and J dropped 2 bases, with 7 bases sitting between them. The CDR3 DNA reads as TGTGCCAGCAGTCCCATCCCCTACGAGCAGTACTTC. Translated, it gives CASSPIPYEQYF.

This sequence joins TRBV19 and TRBJ2-7; 8 nucleotides match TRBD1. Germline values: CDR1 LNHDA, CDR2 SQIVND (reference sequence). Trimming cost V 7 bases and J 3 bases; bases outside gene matches: 5. The CDR3 spans 13 residues. This CDR3 is CASTPGQGYEQYF. CDR3 bases: TGTGCCAGTACCCCTGGACAGGGCTACGAGCAGTACTTC.

Written as DNA, the CDR3 is TGCGCCAGCAGCCCCGCCGGGACAGGGTACCACGAGCAGTACTTC. Translation: CASSPAGTGYHEQYF. The gene calls are TRBV4-1 and TRBJ2-7; the match to TRBD1 covers 9 bases. The CDR3 has 15 residues. The germline CDR1 and CDR2 sequences are MGHRA and YSYEKL. Trimming took 4 bases from V and 5 from J; bases not matched to a gene: 9.

This chain uses TRBV3-1 with TRBJ1-2; D is possibly TRBD1 (5 bases). Germline V gene sequence: CDR1 LGHDT, CDR2 YNNKEL (reference sequence). This CDR3 has 15 amino acids. Trimming cost V 1 base and J 5 bases, with 14 bases left between them. CDR3 DNA: TGTGCCAGCAGCCAAGCGACAGCGCTTAAGTATGGCTACACCTTC. This codes for CASSQATALKYGYTF.

This clonotype was observed at least ten times. The chain couples TRBV27 to TRBJ1-4; D not certain. CDR3 length: 14 residues. V was shortened by 2 bases and J by 6 bases, with 10 bases between the two germline ends. Germline V gene sequence: CDR1 MNHEY, CDR2 SMNVEV (reference sequence). The CDR3 loop is CASSLIFADEKLFF. CDR3 nucleotides: TGTGCCAGCAGTTTAATCTTTGCGGATGAAAAACTGTTTTTT.

The rearrangement uses TRBV7-8 and TRBJ2-3; tentatively, D is TRBD2 (6 bases). The CDR3 extends over 17 amino acids. Germline CDR1 is SGHVS and CDR2 is FQNEAQ. Trimming pared 3 bases from V and 2 bases from J, leaving 18 bases between. The CDR3 DNA sequence: TGTGCCAGCAGCTTGGGTCCCGGGACTGGTCTCACAGATACGCAGTATTTT. Its translation: CASSLGPGTGLTDTQYF. Full variable domain (rest looked up from reference TRBV7-8 and TRBJ2-3): GAGVSQSPRYKVAKRGQDVALRCDPISGHVSLFWYQQALGQGPEFLTYFQNEAQLDKSGLPSDRFFAERPEGSVSTLKIQRTQQEDSAVYLCASSLGPGTGLTDTQYFGPGTRLTVL.

This chain uses TRBV6-1 with TRBJ2-2; 7 nucleotides align to TRBD1. CDR1 is MNHNS, CDR2 SASEGT, per germline. The ends lost 6 bases at V and 4 bases at J; junction bases unmatched: 14. There are 17 residues in the CDR3. DNA for the CDR3: TGTGCCAGCAGCCCCATGGGGCGGCAGGGGGTCACCGGGGAGCTGTTTTTT. Its protein product is CASSPMGRQGVTGELFF.

The chain couples TRBV11-3 to TRBJ2-7, with 8 bases matching TRBD1. This CDR3 has 14 amino acids. V shed 5 bases, J shed 0 bases, and the junction held 3 bases outside the gene matches. Germline loops: CDR1 SGHNT, CDR2 YENEEA. The CDR3 DNA follows: TGTGCCAGCAGCGCGACAGGGGTCTCCTACGAGCAGTACTTC. It is translated as CASSATGVSYEQYF.

The sample holds one count of this clonotype. This chain uses TRBV12-3 or TRBV12-4 with TRBJ2-1; 7 bases agree with TRBD2. The junction had 9 bases not matched to a gene; V was cut back by 5 bases and J by 5 bases. The CDR3 loop spans 15 amino acids. CDR3 coding DNA: TGTGCCAGCAGTAGCGGGAAGGTACCTAACAATGAGCAGTTCTTC. As protein: CASSSGKVPNNEQFF.

In this sample, this clonotype turned up once. The gene calls are TRBV25-1 and TRBJ1-4, with 7 bases identical to TRBD1. Germline CDR1 MGHDK, CDR2 SYGVNS. The ends lost 1 base at V and 3 bases at J; junction bases unmatched: 2. The CDR3 is made up of 15 amino acids. CDR3 DNA sequence: TGTGCCAGCAGTGAATTAACAGGGGCTAATGAAAAACTGTTTTTT. This sequence encodes CASSELTGANEKLFF.

This clonotype has more than one count but fewer than ten. The chain combines TRBV29-1 with TRBJ2-7; maybe TRBD2 (5 bases). Germline V gene data show CDR1 as SQVTM and CDR2 as ANQGSEA. Trimming removed 4 bases at V and 3 bases at J, with 16 bases between. This CDR3 region has 14 residues. CDR3 coding DNA: TGCAGCGTTGTCAACTCCGGGGATGGCTACGAGCAGTACTTC. Its protein is CSVVNSGDGYEQYF.

J is TRBJ2-5 and V is TRBV6-1; no reliable D call. V lost 7 bases, J lost 2 bases, and 8 bases lay in between. The CDR3 spans 12 residues. In germline, CDR1 is MNHNS, CDR2 SASEGT. The CDR3 protein is CASIDAQETQYF. The CDR3 bases are TGTGCCAGCATTGACGCGCAAGAGACCCAGTACTTC.

This CDR3 is CASSLEGRLAGGHEQYF. Here the CDR3 DNA reads TGCGCCAGCAGCTTAGAAGGTCGTTTAGCGGGAGGCCACGAGCAGTACTTC. The chain combines TRBV5-1 with TRBJ2-7; 10 positions agree with TRBD2. The V gene's germline CDR1 is SGHRS and CDR2 YFSETQ. The V segment lost 2 bases and the J segment 5 bases; nucleotides outside the gene matches: 13. The CDR3 loop spans 17 amino acids.

The rearrangement joins TRBV2 to TRBJ2-2; 9 positions agree with TRBD1. Germline loops: CDR1 SNHLY, CDR2 FYNNEI. CDR3 length: 15 amino acids. The V gene end was trimmed by 6 bases and the J gene end by 3 bases; junction bases not matched to a gene: 5. The CDR3 reads CASRRQGVYTGELFF. For the CDR3, the DNA is TGTGCCAGCAGGAGACAGGGGGTTTACACCGGGGAGCTGTTTTTT.

V usage is TRBV20-1 and J usage is TRBJ1-1, with D tentatively TRBD1 (6 bases). Germline V gives CDR1 DFQATT, CDR2 SNEGSKA (reference sequence). The germline V and J ends were trimmed by 3 bases and 4 bases, with 18 bases remaining between them. This CDR3 comprises 15 residues. The CDR3 DNA sequence: TGCAGTGCTAGTCCCCAACAGGGAACCGCCACTGAAGCTTTCTTT. Residues: CSASPQQGTATEAFF.

The chain recombines TRBV11-2 with TRBJ1-1, with D hard to call. V was trimmed by 1 base and J by 7 bases, leaving 7 bases between them. The CDR3 is 12 residues long. Germline values: CDR1 SGHAT, CDR2 FQNNGV. DNA for the CDR3: TGTGCCAGCAGCTTAGGAGGATTTGAAGCTTTCTTT. This gives the protein CASSLGGFEAFF.

The rearrangement joins TRBV21-1 to TRBJ2-1; the D segment call TRBD1 is taken from the table without a DNA check. TRBV21-1 is recorded as a pseudogene. This CDR3 region has 17 residues. The CDR3 spells CASSNGRQAAPYNEQFF. CDR3 DNA: TGTGCCAGCAGCAATGGGCGCCAGGCGGCACCGTACAATGAGCAGTTCTTC.